The sample holds one count of the clone carrying this T cell receptor beta chain. The sample originates from a study of blood T cell repertoires in COVID-19. In the study overall: T cells, B-cell-depleted T cells, or PBMCs supplied cDNA or gDNA.

Study processing details: It was from reference gene primer amplification that nucleated cell counts were estimated. Repertoires were generated with immunoSEQ multiplex PCR, while TCRdb's copy carries only in-frame clones and drops some. V and J calls and clone size follow that table, whereas D and trimming were derived from the DNA. Here the sample spans around 160,000 clones, just under 80% being singletons. Germline-derived CDR1 and CDR2 are MNHEY and SMNVEV (reference sequence). This CDR3 region has 16 residues. The V and J ends lost 2 bases and 5 bases, in that order; junction bases with no gene match: 4.

Material: peripheral blood. The clonotype was recovered from a woman at least 80 years old with acute or convalescent COVID-19. The V call is TRBV27, the J call TRBJ2-2, with TRBD1 identical over 11 bases. CDR3 nucleotide sequence: TGTGCCAGCAGTTTACGGGGGACAGGGGGGACCGGGGAGCTGTTTTTT. This translates into CASSLRGTGGTGELFF.